The rows below give T cell receptor beta chains drawn from one sample of a study of control samples from healthy donors and cancer patients. The method was immunoSEQ multiplex PCR; TCRdb's version includes in-frame clones alone and lacks a portion of them. The table lists 90,000 to 100,000 clones, around 80% of them singletons. Input material: blood. These receptors were obtained from a woman in her twenties or thirties in good health. Both conserved end residues are part of each CDR3. D genes are given only for firm matches. For some rows the clone size is stated as once, few or many, or as a class when expanded; others skip it.

v_call,j_call,clone_size,d_call,cdr3_nt,cdr3_aa
TRBV9,TRBJ1-4,few,TRBD1,TGTGCCAGCAGCGTGACAGGGGGCGCGTCTAATGAAAAACTGTTTTTT,CASSVTGGASNEKLFF
TRBV4-3,TRBJ2-2,NA,NA,TGCGCCAGCAGCCAAGTCCCGATGGGCACCGGGGAGCTGTTTTTT,CASSQVPMGTGELFF
TRBV5-5,TRBJ2-4,NA,NA,TGTGCCAGCAGCTTCATACAGGGAGAGGACATTCAGTACTTC,CASSFIQGEDIQYF
TRBV25-1,TRBJ1-1,once,NA,TGTGCCAGCAGTGCACAGGCGGCTTTGAACACTGAAGCTTTCTTT,CASSAQAALNTEAFF
TRBV6-6,TRBJ2-7,NA,NA,TGTGCCAGCAGTTACCCGCCGGGACCGTCCTACGAGCAGTACTTC,CASSYPPGPSYEQYF
TRBV18,TRBJ2-5,NA,TRBD1,TGTGCCAGCTCCACGACCGGGACAGGGGGCGCAAAGCAAGAGACCCAGTACTTC,CASSTTGTGGAKQETQYF
TRBV5-1,TRBJ2-7,NA,NA,TGCGCCAGCAGCTTGGGGGCGGGTCCCCATAACGAGCAGTACTTC,CASSLGAGPHNEQYF
TRBV2,TRBJ2-1,NA,NA,TGTGCCAGCAAGGGCGGGGAAATCTACAATGAGCAGTTCTTC,CASKGGEIYNEQFF
TRBV9,TRBJ1-4,NA,NA,TGTGCCAGCAGCGTAGGGCCCACTGGAACTAATGAAAAACTGTTTTTT,CASSVGPTGTNEKLFF
TRBV3-1/TRBV3-2,TRBJ2-4,NA,TRBD1,TGTGCCAGCAGCCCCCCCGGGACAGAGGGTAACATTCAGTACTTC,CASSPPGTEGNIQYF
TRBV13,TRBJ1-2,once,NA,TGTGCCAGCAGCTCTGCTCGTGGGGGTAAGGGCTACACCTTC,CASSSARGGKGYTF